This passage covers 21 T cell receptor beta chains from one sample sequenced in a study of shared clonotypes between healthy human individuals. The protocol was immunoSEQ multiplex PCR, while the TCRdb copy is restricted to in-frame clones and leaves out a portion. In the table there are 2 million to 2.5 million clones, approximately 93% of which are singletons. The sequencing input was naive CD4+ T cells from PBMCs. Indicated subset: CD45RA+ positively selected. Receptors were obtained from a young man in good health. Some clones in this sample may be carry-over from other donors' samples.

This rearrangement joins TRBV6-1 to TRBJ2-1; 10 bases map to TRBD2. V dropped 10 bases and J dropped 8; count of bases not matched to a gene: 11. The CDR3 runs 14 residues. The germline V gene encodes CDR1 MNHNS and CDR2 SASEGT. CDR3 sequence reads: CATPRLAGAHEQFF. The CDR3 DNA follows: TGTGCCACCCCAAGGCTAGCGGGAGCACATGAGCAGTTCTTC.

The chain carries TRBV6-1 and TRBJ2-3; D is tentatively TRBD1 or TRBD2 (5 bases each). This CDR3 has 12 amino acids. Between the trimmed V and J ends, which lost 7 bases and 6 bases, there was a span of 11 bases. CDR1 is MNHNS and CDR2 is SASEGT in the germline V gene. CDR3 coding DNA: TGTGCCAGCACCCGAGAGGGGGATACGCAGTATTTT. Protein: CASTREGDTQYF.

The chain uses TRBV5-1 and TRBJ1-2; D is possibly TRBD1 (5 bases). CDR3 length: 16 residues. Germline values: CDR1 SGHRS, CDR2 YFSETQ. V was clipped by 5 bases and J by 3 bases, with 20 bases between them. DNA for the CDR3: TGCGCCAGCAGGACGAAAGACAGACTGGGGGACTATGGCTACACCTTC. This sequence encodes CASRTKDRLGDYGYTF. The whole variable domain, filled in from reference TRBV5-1 and TRBJ1-2, reads KAGVTQTPRYLIKTRGQQVTLSCSPISGHRSVSWYQQTPGQGLQFLFEYFSETQRNKGNFPGRFSGRQFSNSRSEMNVSTLELGDSALYLCASRTKDRLGDYGYTFGSGTRLTVV.

Comments on this clone: This specimen includes other DNA sequences encoding the same CDR3. The chain has TRBV9 and TRBJ2-2; 7 bases are shared with TRBD1. Looked up from germline, CDR1 is SGDLS and CDR2 is YYNGEE. The CDR3 length is 15 residues. J was trimmed by 3 bases and V by 0 bases; bases with no gene match: 2. In DNA, the CDR3 is TGTGCCAGCAGCGTAGACAGGGGTTACACCGGGGAGCTGTTTTTT. Translated, it gives CASSVDRGYTGELFF. Complete variable domain (other parts from reference TRBV9 and TRBJ2-2): DSGVTQTPKHLITATGQRVTLRCSPRSGDLSVYWYQQSLDQGLQFLIQYYNGEERAKGNILERFSAQQFPDLHSELNLSSLELGDSALYFCASSVDRGYTGELFFGEGSRLTVL.

This clone appeared a few times. The chain uses TRBV19 and TRBJ1-1, with D maybe TRBD1 (5 bases). Germline V CDR1 and CDR2: LNHDA, SQIVND (reference sequence). Trimming removed 4 bases at V and 5 bases at J, with 14 bases between. The CDR3 runs 14 residues. CDR3 coding DNA: TGTGCCAGTAGTACACAGGTAGTAGGGACTGAAGCTTTCTTT. Its translation is CASSTQVVGTEAFF. Full variable domain (missing parts from reference TRBV19 and TRBJ1-1): DGGITQSPKYLFRKEGQNVTLSCEQNLNHDAMYWYRQDPGQGLRLIYYSQIVNDFQKGDIAEGYSVSREKKESFPLTVTSAQKNPTAFYLCASSTQVVGTEAFFGQGTRLTVV.

The chain combines TRBV9 with TRBJ1-1; 8 bases are a match to TRBD1. Per germline, CDR1 SGDLS and CDR2 YYNGEE. J was trimmed by 8 bases and V by 4 bases; bases with no gene match: 7. This CDR3 has 13 amino acids. As DNA, the CDR3 is TGTGCCAGCAGCCCGAGGGGACAGGCCGAAGCTTTCTTT. Translated: CASSPRGQAEAFF.

The genes are TRBV15 and TRBJ1-2; D is unresolved. The V end was cut by 1 base, the J end by 2 bases, with 8 bases between. Germline CDR1 reads LNHNV; CDR2 reads YYDKDF (reference sequence). This CDR3 comprises 14 residues. As DNA, the CDR3 is TGTGCCACCAGCAGAGTGACGCGGAACTATGGCTACACCTTC. It encodes CATSRVTRNYGYTF.

Remarks on this clone: The sample holds other DNA sequences that translate to the same CDR3. J is TRBJ2-7 and V is TRBV6-5, with 14 nucleotides matching TRBD2. The J segment lost 3 bases and the V segment lost 2 bases, leaving 0 bases of the junction unmatched. The germline gives CDR1 MNHEY, CDR2 SVGAGI. CDR3 length equals 15 residues. CDR3 sequence reads: CASSYGTSGGYEQYF. CDR3 sequence (DNA): TGTGCCAGCAGTTACGGGACTAGCGGGGGCTACGAGCAGTACTTC.

The chain combines TRBV5-1 with TRBJ1-1; D remains ambiguous. The CDR3 runs to 15 residues. Trimming took 3 bases from V and 4 from J, leaving 16 bases between them. Germline V lookup: CDR1 SGHRS, CDR2 YFSETQ. For the CDR3, the DNA is TGCGCCAGCAGCTGGGAACCCCAGGTCCCCACTGAAGCTTTCTTT. This gives the protein CASSWEPQVPTEAFF.

This chain joins TRBV10-1 and TRBJ2-1, with D possibly matching TRBD2 (6 bases). The CDR3 extends over 15 amino acids. Germline V gene sequence: CDR1 WNHNN, CDR2 SYGVQD (reference sequence). V was clipped by 3 bases and J by 7 bases, with 16 bases between them. The CDR3 spells CASSEGGEIGNEQFF. Here the CDR3 DNA reads TGCGCCAGCAGTGAAGGAGGGGAAATTGGAAATGAGCAGTTCTTC.

The rearrangement joins TRBV7-4 to TRBJ2-2, with TRBD2 matching 11 bases. This CDR3 has 20 amino acids. Unmatched junction bases numbered 20, after V lost 5 bases and J lost 6 bases. Germline loops: CDR1 SGHVT, CDR2 SQSDAQ. The CDR3 loop reads CASSTRCLLAGELWSGELFF. For the CDR3, the DNA is TGTGCCAGCAGCACCCGATGCCTACTAGCGGGAGAACTTTGGTCCGGGGAGCTGTTTTTT.

The CDR3: CASSLVPGFNQPQHF. Written as DNA, the CDR3 is TGTGCCAGCAGCTTGGTTCCGGGGTTCAATCAGCCCCAGCATTTT. The chain recombines TRBV5-5 with TRBJ1-5; D is unresolved. The CDR3 is made up of 15 amino acids. Germline assignment: CDR1 SGHKS and CDR2 YYEKEE (reference sequence). V was cut by 0 bases and J by 3 bases, with 10 bases left in between.

About this clone: Other DNA sequences within the sample encode an identical CDR3. The chain joins TRBV7-9 to TRBJ2-7; D may be TRBD2 (5 bases). The germline gives CDR1 SEHNR, CDR2 FQNEAQ (reference sequence). The CDR3 consists of 11 residues. The V and J ends lost 7 bases and 2 bases respectively, with 6 bases between them. The CDR3 nucleotides read TGTGCCAGCACCGGGGCCTACGAGCAGTACTTC. Translated, it gives CASTGAYEQYF.

The chain uses TRBV15 and TRBJ2-2; D remains unclear. With 1 base removed from V and 6 bases from J, the gap between germline ends came to 9 bases. Looked up from germline, CDR1 is LNHNV and CDR2 is YYDKDF (reference sequence). The length of the CDR3 is 14 residues. The CDR3 loop reads CATSRAWSAGELFF. Here the CDR3 DNA reads TGTGCCACCAGCAGAGCATGGTCGGCCGGGGAGCTGTTTTTT.

The gene calls are TRBV2 and TRBJ1-2; perhaps TRBD1 as D (5 bases). The CDR3 spans 16 residues. Germline-derived CDR1 and CDR2 are SNHLY and FYNNEI. Trimming removed 4 bases at V and 3 bases at J, with 18 bases between. CDR3 sequence reads: CASSGPMGVPDYGYTF. The CDR3 region has the DNA TGTGCCAGCAGTGGCCCCATGGGGGTCCCCGACTATGGCTACACCTTC. The full variable domain, its missing parts supplied by reference TRBV2 and TRBJ1-2, is EPEVTQTPSHQVTQMGQEVILRCVPISNHLYFYWYRQILGQKVEFLVSFYNNEISEKSEIFDDQFSVERPDGSNFTLKIRSTKLEDSAMYFCASSGPMGVPDYGYTFGSGTRLTVV.

CDR3 coding DNA: TGCGCCAGCAGCTCGGAGTCTATGAACACTGAAGCTTTCTTT. Protein: CASSSESMNTEAFF. The genes are TRBV5-1 and TRBJ1-1; no definite D call. The CDR3 length is 14 residues. From germline, CDR1 is SGHRS and CDR2 YFSETQ. Trimming took 3 bases from V and 0 from J, leaving 9 bases between them.

In regard to this clone: The sample has other DNA sequences that encode this CDR3 too. The chain's CDR3 is CASSDQGAGYEQYF. CDR3 DNA sequence: TGTGCCAGCAGCGACCAGGGGGCGGGTTACGAGCAGTACTTC. The J gene is TRBJ2-7, the V gene TRBV2; 8 bases align to TRBD1. CDR1 is SNHLY, CDR2 FYNNEI, per germline. The trim removed 6 bases at V and 4 bases at J, leaving 8 bases unmatched. The CDR3 covers 14 residues.

The chain carries TRBV11-2 and TRBJ2-4; the D gene is possibly TRBD2 (6 bases). Looked up from germline, CDR1 is SGHAT and CDR2 is FQNNGV. V was cut by 4 bases and J by 3 bases, with 13 bases left in between. This CDR3 spans 15 amino acids. CDR3 loop: CASSSPGDGKNIQYF. The CDR3 nucleotides read TGTGCCAGCAGCTCTCCGGGAGACGGCAAAAACATTCAGTACTTC.

This clone has just a few counts. CDR3 residues: CASRLQGVRQPQHF. The CDR3 DNA is TGTGCCAGCAGGCTACAGGGGGTAAGGCAGCCCCAGCATTTT. The rearrangement links TRBV6-6 to TRBJ1-5; TRBD1 agrees at 8 bases. Germline CDR1 and CDR2: MNHNY and SVGAGI (reference sequence). The CDR3 is made up of 14 amino acids. The V segment lost 6 bases and the J segment 7 bases; nucleotides outside the gene matches: 8.

This chain connects TRBV7-9 to TRBJ1-4; no clear D. Germline values: CDR1 SEHNR, CDR2 FQNEAQ (reference sequence). This CDR3 is built from 14 residues. V was shortened by 10 bases and J by 5 bases, with 17 bases between the two germline ends. The CDR3 is CAIPVGQENEKLFF. The DNA for the CDR3 is TGTGCCATCCCGGTAGGGCAGGAGAATGAAAAACTGTTTTTT. Filled out from reference TRBV7-9 and TRBJ1-4, the complete variable domain reads DTGVSQNPRHKITKRGQNVTFRCDPISEHNRLYWYRQTLGQGPEFLTYFQNEAQLEKSRLLSDRFSAERPKGSFSTLEIQRTEQGDSAMYLCAIPVGQENEKLFFGSGTQLSVL.

Only one count was recorded for this clone. This chain uses TRBV6-5 with TRBJ2-1; possible D gene TRBD1, 5 bases. In germline, CDR1 is MNHEY, CDR2 SVGAGI. The CDR3 sequence is 15 residues long. V gave up 10 bases and J gave up 7 bases, with 23 bases separating them. CDR3 DNA: TGTGCCACCTCAACCAGCCCTTTAGGGGAAAATGAGCAGTTCTTC. Translating gives CATSTSPLGENEQFF.